The sequence of this TCR beta chain was determined in a study of OX40 agonist ivuxolimab in advanced cancers. The study in broad terms: Ivuxolimab was an agonistic, fully human IgG2 monoclonal antibody directed against OX40 (CD134), a costimulatory receptor. Patients were allowed to have had prior anti-PD-1, anti-PD-L1 or anti-CTLA-4 therapy, and roughly two fifths of the dose-escalation patients had been treated with checkpoint inhibitors. The monotherapy dose-escalation portion (N ≈ 57 patients) of the phase I ivuxolimab trial is reported in the paper. Of the approximately 54 dose-escalation patients, hepatocellular carcinoma was present in roughly 19, melanoma in approximately 15, renal cell carcinoma in 9 and head and neck cancer in 9. Peripheral TCRbeta sequencing aimed to test whether ivuxolimab altered TCR sequence diversity and caused clonal T-cell expansion. Intravenous ivuxolimab was administered to patients every 2 weeks at six dose levels: 0.01, 0.1, 0.3, 1.5, 3 and 10 mg/kg. Three dose-escalation patients achieved partial responses, one with hepatocellular carcinoma and two with cutaneous melanoma. A male proportion of nearly 85% and a mean age of approximately 55 years, ranging from 23 to 79, were recorded for the dose-escalation cohort. What the authors observed across the whole study: After ivuxolimab, more expanded clones were found on average in CD8+ T cells than in CD4+ T cells. The antigen specificity of the clonally expanded peripheral T cells was not determined. In the 0.1-3.0 mg/kg groups, partial responders were among the patients with the lowest normalized peripheral clonal expansion, particularly in CD8+ T cells. At doses of 0.1 to 3.0 mg/kg, clonal expansion of both CD4+ and CD8+ blood T cells was observed from baseline to week 6. Low levels of normalized T-cell clonal expansion were also seen in some patients who did not respond.

To sequence the TCRbeta CDR3 region, genomic DNA was isolated from the sorted cells. TCRbeta CDR3 regions were sequenced using the immunoSEQ Assay. In its TCRdb copy, this immuneACCESS table keeps in-frame sequences only and misses some clones. Where compared with another copy, unresolved V genes explain less than half of these, and the others have no known cause. For this sample there are 20,000 to 30,000 clones; about 87% appear just once. The ten biggest clones cover 31% of the sample. The trial excluded patients who had a history of autoimmune disease or were on systemic immunosuppression. Peripheral blood for TCR sequencing was drawn from every dose cohort at baseline, at cycle 4 day 1 and at cycle 7 day 1. The samples were drawn from a first-in-human, open-label, multicenter phase I dose-escalation trial of ivuxolimab. Adults with locally advanced or metastatic head and neck squamous cell, hepatocellular, melanoma or renal cell carcinoma were enrolled in the trial. Before TCR sequencing, CD4+ and CD8+ T cells were separately sorted from peripheral blood.

Reading from cysteine to phenylalanine, the CDR3 counts 14 amino acids. The kept DNA is CDR3 alone, 42 bases in frame from the first base. As regards this clone: Its binding antigen is unknown. Base qualities were left out, and no much larger clone turns up one base away.

Source: CD4+ or CD8+ T cells sorted from blood, taken in a trial of the OX40 agonist ivuxolimab. The clonotype originates from an adult with an advanced solid tumor such as melanoma, head and neck, liver or kidney cancer. The chain is encoded by TRBV21-1 joined to TRBJ2-5; the table's D gene call, TRBD2, was not cross checked with the DNA. TRBV21-1 is a pseudogene locus. CDR3 protein: CASSKGLVQETQYF. The nucleotide sequence reads TGTGCCAGCAGCAAAGGTCTTGTACAAGAGACCCAGTACTTC.